These 32 T cell receptor beta chains came from one sample sequenced in a study of T cells after yellow fever vaccination. MiXCR, applied by TCRdb to the 5' RACE reads, yields one record per CDR3 protein. This repertoire shows a few hundred thousand distinct CDR3 sequences, approximately 16% found once; its top ten account for approximately 15%. Here the sequenced sample was PBMCs, taken about 5 days after the first yellow fever vaccination. These receptor sequences come from a young man who received the YFV17D yellow fever vaccine.

The chain uses TRBV4-1 and TRBJ2-3; D could derive from TRBD1 or TRBD2 (5 bases each). V shed 1 base and J shed 0 bases, with 11 bases lying between them. The length of the CDR3 is 16 residues. Per the germline V gene, CDR1 is MGHRA and CDR2 is YSYEKL. CDR3 nucleotides: TGCGCCAGCAGCCAAGTACGGGACCTGAGCACAGATACGCAGTATTTT. This codes for CASSQVRDLSTDTQYF.

This clonotype came up many times. The V and J genes are TRBV2 and TRBJ1-5, with D maybe TRBD1 (5 bases). Per germline, CDR1 SNHLY and CDR2 FYNNEI. This CDR3 is 14 amino acids long. The V gene lost 7 bases and the J gene lost 4 bases, with 14 bases spanning the gap. The CDR3 region has the DNA TGTGCCAGCACGGTTAGGGGCTCTAATCAGCCCCAGCATTTT. Protein product: CASTVRGSNQPQHF.

This clonotype was seen many times. The rearrangement links TRBV5-1 to TRBJ2-5, with TRBD1 as a possible D gene (7 bases). Germline V CDR1 and CDR2: SGHRS, YFSETQ. This CDR3 comprises 15 residues. The V end was cut by 4 bases, the J end by 3 bases, with 16 bases between. The CDR3 loop reads CASSPQGGTEETQYF. CDR3 coding DNA: TGCGCCAGCAGCCCACAAGGCGGGACAGAAGAGACCCAGTACTTC. Together with reference TRBV5-1 and TRBJ2-5, the CDR3 gives the full variable domain: KAGVTQTPRYLIKTRGQQVTLSCSPISGHRSVSWYQQTPGQGLQFLFEYFSETQRNKGNFPGRFSGRQFSNSRSEMNVSTLELGDSALYLCASSPQGGTEETQYFGPGTRLLVL.

This clonotype has a handful of counts. The chain carries TRBV20-1 and TRBJ2-7; D might be TRBD2 (5 bases). Per germline, CDR1 DFQATT and CDR2 SNEGSKA (reference sequence). V shed 0 bases and J shed 0 bases, with 15 bases lying between them. The CDR3 loop spans 16 amino acids. CDR3 loop: CSARDPAASSSYEQYF. DNA of the CDR3: TGCAGTGCTAGAGATCCAGCAGCTAGCAGCTCCTACGAGCAGTACTTC.

The gene calls are TRBV27 and TRBJ1-2; 9 nucleotides agree with TRBD1. The V gene end was trimmed by 6 bases and the J gene end by 5 bases; junction bases not matched to a gene: 16. The CDR3 is 17 amino acids. Germline V gene data show CDR1 as MNHEY and CDR2 as SMNVEV (reference sequence). The CDR3 loop reads CASSIGAGQGLWYGYTF. The CDR3 region has the DNA TGTGCCAGCAGCATAGGGGCGGGACAGGGTTTATGGTATGGCTACACCTTC.

This clonotype came up a few times. The chain combines TRBV6-1 with TRBJ1-5; 11 nucleotides agree with TRBD1. This CDR3 contains 20 residues. Germline V CDR1 and CDR2: MNHNS, SASEGT. V shed 1 base and J 1 base; nucleotides not matched to a gene: 12. The CDR3 DNA is TGTGCCAGCAGTGAAGTAGCCGGGACAGGGGGGCCGAAGAGCAATCAGCCCCAGCATTTT. This gives the protein CASSEVAGTGGPKSNQPQHF.

The rearrangement joins TRBV4-3 to TRBJ2-7; 7 bases align to TRBD1. The ends lost 3 bases at V and 2 bases at J; junction bases unmatched: 7. CDR1 is LGHNA and CDR2 is YSLEER in the germline V gene. The CDR3 spans 15 residues. DNA for the CDR3: TGCGCCAGCAGCCAGGACCCCGGGACAGCCTACGAGCAGTACTTC. It codes for CASSQDPGTAYEQYF.

This clonotype was recorded a few times. This sequence joins TRBV20-1 and TRBJ2-1; 10 nucleotides agree with TRBD1. V lost 0 bases and J lost 5; bases outside the gene matches: 4. The CDR3 is made up of 15 amino acids. The germline CDR1 and CDR2 sequences are DFQATT and SNEGSKA (reference sequence). CDR3 DNA: TGCAGTGCTAGAGATACCGGGACAGGGGACAATGAGCAGTTCTTC. As protein: CSARDTGTGDNEQFF.

This clonotype was observed many times. The chain couples TRBV4-1 to TRBJ2-3; 9 bases agree with TRBD2. The germline V gene has CDR1 MGHRA and CDR2 YSYEKL. J was trimmed by 7 bases and V by 0 bases; bases with no gene match: 5. This CDR3 is built from 15 residues. CDR3 sequence (DNA): TGCGCCAGCAGCCAAGAGCGGGGGGGCCTACATACGCAGTATTTT. Protein: CASSQERGGLHTQYF.

The rearrangement links TRBV20-1 to TRBJ1-1; 7 bases fit TRBD1. The J segment lost 7 bases and the V segment lost 0 bases, leaving 11 bases of the junction unmatched. The germline gives CDR1 DFQATT, CDR2 SNEGSKA (reference sequence). This CDR3 is 15 amino acids long. The CDR3 bases are TGCAGTGCTAGAGACCCAGCAAGGGGGCTGGATGAAGCTTTCTTT. It yields the protein CSARDPARGLDEAFF.

The gene calls are TRBV7-7 and TRBJ2-5; D unclear. The CDR3 has 14 amino acids. Trimming stripped 3 bases from V and 5 bases from J, with 13 bases between. CDR1 is SSHAT and CDR2 is FNYEAQ in the germline V gene (reference sequence). CDR3 nucleotide sequence: TGTGCCAGCAGCTTCACTCCCTCATCGGAGACCCAGTACTTC. Translating it yields CASSFTPSSETQYF. Combining the CDR3 with reference TRBV7-7 and TRBJ2-5 gives the whole variable domain GAGVSQSPRYKVTKRGQDVTLRCDPISSHATLYWYQQALGQGPEFLTYFNYEAQPDKSGLPSDRFSAERPEGSISTLTIQRTEQRDSAMYRCASSFTPSSETQYFGPGTRLLVL.

The J gene is TRBJ2-3, the V gene TRBV20-1; 8 bases line up with TRBD2. Germline V gives CDR1 DFQATT, CDR2 SNEGSKA (reference sequence). The CDR3 sequence is 15 residues long. With 1 base clipped from V and 2 bases from J, the junction kept 5 bases outside the gene matches. The CDR3 DNA sequence: TGCAGTGCTAGAGTCCTAGCGGGTTCCACAGATACGCAGTATTTT. Translation gives CSARVLAGSTDTQYF.

This clonotype was observed a handful of times. The V call is TRBV5-1, the J call TRBJ1-2; 7 positions match TRBD1. The CDR3 consists of 13 residues. Per the germline V gene, CDR1 is SGHRS and CDR2 is YFSETQ. V trimming: 6 bases; J trimming: 5 bases; junction bases outside the gene matches: 7. The DNA of the CDR3 is TGCGCCAGCACAGTAGGGACAGAGTATGGCTACACCTTC. The encoded protein is CASTVGTEYGYTF.

This clonotype was counted ten times or more. The chain is built from TRBV7-2 and TRBJ2-5, with unresolved D. Germline V lookup: CDR1 SGHTA, CDR2 FQGNSA. This CDR3 has 13 residues. Trimming removed 1 base at V and 4 bases at J, with 7 bases between. The CDR3 DNA reads as TGTGCCAGCAGCTTAGTATCGGGAGAGACCCAGTACTTC. Translating it yields CASSLVSGETQYF. Combining the CDR3 with reference TRBV7-2 and TRBJ2-5 gives the whole variable domain GAGVSQSPSNKVTEKGKDVELRCDPISGHTALYWYRQSLGQGLEFLIYFQGNSAPDKSGLPSDRFSAERTGGSVSTLTIQRTQQEDSAVYLCASSLVSGETQYFGPGTRLLVL.

In its sample, this clonotype was seen a few times. J is TRBJ2-2 and V is TRBV5-1; no firm D call. CDR1 and CDR2 (germline): SGHRS, YFSETQ. This CDR3 comprises 13 residues. The V end lost 4 bases, the J end lost 6 bases, and 10 bases lay between the germline ends. The CDR3 nucleotides read TGCGCCAGCAGCCCCAACAGTTCCGGGGAGCTGTTTTTT. It is translated as CASSPNSSGELFF. Drawing the rest from reference TRBV5-1 and TRBJ2-2, the complete variable domain is KAGVTQTPRYLIKTRGQQVTLSCSPISGHRSVSWYQQTPGQGLQFLFEYFSETQRNKGNFPGRFSGRQFSNSRSEMNVSTLELGDSALYLCASSPNSSGELFFGEGSRLTVL.

This chain joins TRBV28 and TRBJ2-3, with TRBD1 as a possible D gene (5 bases). Per germline, CDR1 MDHEN and CDR2 SYDVKM. The length of the CDR3 is 15 residues. Between the trimmed V and J ends, which lost 5 bases and 2 bases, there was a span of 14 bases. The CDR3 is CASSGSGFSTDTQYF. CDR3 bases: TGTGCCAGCAGTGGGTCAGGGTTTTCCACAGATACGCAGTATTTT.

J is TRBJ1-2 and V is TRBV2, with D perhaps matching TRBD1 (5 bases). The V end lost 4 bases, the J end lost 7 bases, and 10 bases lay between the germline ends. Germline assignment: CDR1 SNHLY and CDR2 FYNNEI. This CDR3 contains 12 residues. In nucleotides, the CDR3 is TGTGCCAGCAGTGCCCAGGGTCCTGGCTACACCTTC. It encodes CASSAQGPGYTF. The whole variable domain, remainder taken from reference TRBV2 and TRBJ1-2, is EPEVTQTPSHQVTQMGQEVILRCVPISNHLYFYWYRQILGQKVEFLVSFYNNEISEKSEIFDDQFSVERPDGSNFTLKIRSTKLEDSAMYFCASSAQGPGYTFGSGTRLTVV.

This clonotype showed up just a few times. The junction shows a germline mismatch at one end, possibly a read error. The CDR3 protein is CASSPGPIKYTGKGIF. The CDR3 bases are TGTGCCAGCTCACCAGGGCCGATCAAGTACACGGGGAAAGGGATCTTT. The chain uses TRBV18 and TRBJ1-1; no reliable D call. The germline CDR1 and CDR2 sequences are KGHSH and LQKENI. The CDR3 sequence is 16 residues long.

This clonotype was observed at least ten times. The rearrangement links TRBV20-1 to TRBJ2-1; no reliable D call. The CDR3 runs 14 residues. V was pared by 1 base and J by 6 bases, with 13 bases between. Germline loops: CDR1 DFQATT, CDR2 SNEGSKA (reference sequence). CDR3 residues: CSARVAPTANEQFF. CDR3 bases: TGCAGTGCTAGAGTAGCACCTACCGCCAATGAGCAGTTCTTC.

This clonotype was observed a few times. The chain couples TRBV4-3 to TRBJ2-7; 10 positions match TRBD1. This CDR3 contains 14 residues. The V and J ends lost 2 bases and 6 bases, in that order; junction bases with no gene match: 4. From germline, CDR1 is LGHNA and CDR2 YSLEER. Written as DNA, the CDR3 is TGCGCCAGCAGCCAAAGGGACAGGGGTGGCGAGCAGTACTTC. It specifies CASSQRDRGGEQYF.

The rearrangement joins TRBV6-5 to TRBJ1-1; the D is unclear. With 0 bases removed from V and 5 bases from J, the gap between germline ends came to 13 bases. Germline V gene lookup returns CDR1 MNHEY and CDR2 SVGAGI. This CDR3 comprises 15 residues. CDR3 sequence: CASSYSSLAGTEAFF. For the CDR3, the DNA is TGTGCCAGCAGTTACTCGAGTCTGGCGGGAACTGAAGCTTTCTTT.

This clonotype has only a few counts. The CDR3 DNA reads as TGCGCCAGCAGCCAAGATCTGGGAGGGTACAATGAGCAGTTCTTC. Encoded protein: CASSQDLGGYNEQFF. The V call is TRBV4-3, the J call TRBJ2-1, with 7 bases aligning to TRBD2. Per germline, CDR1 LGHNA and CDR2 YSLEER. The J segment lost 4 bases and the V segment lost 0 bases, leaving 3 bases of the junction unmatched. CDR3 size: 15 residues.

V usage is TRBV20-1 and J usage is TRBJ1-4, with D possibly TRBD1 on 5 matching bases. From germline, CDR1 is DFQATT and CDR2 SNEGSKA (reference sequence). This CDR3 contains 15 residues. Between the trimmed V and J ends, which lost 3 bases and 5 bases, there was a span of 16 bases. The CDR3 DNA is TGCAGTGCTAGGACTGGAGACAGCACCAATGAAAAACTGTTTTTT. This sequence encodes CSARTGDSTNEKLFF.

The rearrangement links TRBV4-3 to TRBJ1-1; no definite D call. Trimming took 0 bases from V and 7 from J, leaving 12 bases between them. Per germline, CDR1 LGHNA and CDR2 YSLEER. This CDR3 is 14 amino acids long. For the CDR3, the DNA is TGCGCCAGCAGCCAAGAGAACGGTTGGATTGAAGCTTTCTTT. It is translated as CASSQENGWIEAFF.

The chain employs TRBV13 and TRBJ1-1; D ambiguous. This CDR3 is built from 13 residues. Trimming shortened V by 0 bases and J by 3 bases, and 5 bases separated the two germline ends. Germline lookup yields CDR1 PRHDT and CDR2 FYEKMQ (reference sequence). In nucleotides, the CDR3 is TGTGCCAGCAGCTTAGGCGGGCACACTGAAGCTTTCTTT. Translated: CASSLGGHTEAFF.

The chain combines TRBV5-6 with TRBJ1-1; TRBD1 matches at 7 bases. The trim removed 1 base at V and 0 bases at J, leaving 9 bases unmatched. CDR3 length: 17 amino acids. Germline V gives CDR1 SGHDT, CDR2 YYEEEE. The DNA for the CDR3 is TGTGCCAGCAGCTTGAAACGGGACAGCCTCATGAACACTGAAGCTTTCTTT. Translating it yields CASSLKRDSLMNTEAFF.

Ten or more counts support this clonotype. The chain is built from TRBV11-2 and TRBJ2-3; 7 bases align to TRBD2. The CDR3 is made up of 15 amino acids. Germline values: CDR1 SGHAT, CDR2 FQNNGV. With V trimmed by 0 bases and J by 1 base, 1 base remained unmatched. In DNA form, the CDR3 reads TGTGCCAGCAGCTTAGAACGGGGGGGCACAGATACGCAGTATTTT. This translates into CASSLERGGTDTQYF. Complete variable domain (other parts from reference TRBV11-2 and TRBJ2-3): EAGVAQSPRYKIIEKRQSVAFWCNPISGHATLYWYQQILGQGPKLLIQFQNNGVVDDSQLPKDRFSAERLKGVDSTLKIQPAKLEDSAVYLCASSLERGGTDTQYFGPGTRLTVL.

On this clonotype: A read error may account for a junction end that differs from germline. The CDR3 DNA reads as TGTGCCAGCAGCCGTTCGGACAGGCTGAAGACTGAAGCTTTCTTT. This codes for CASSRSDRLKTEAFF. This chain uses TRBV3-1 with TRBJ1-1; 7 bases line up with TRBD1. The CDR3 covers 15 residues. CDR1 is LGHDT, CDR2 YNNKEL, per germline (reference sequence).

The chain recombines TRBV7-1 with TRBJ2-3, with 8 nucleotides matching TRBD2. TRBV7-1 falls under the ORF class, with uncertain function. J gave up 0 bases and V 5 bases, and 22 bases lay outside the gene matches. The CDR3 runs to 21 residues. Here the CDR3 reads CASSTQRRDLPQRGSTDTQYF. In DNA, the CDR3 is TGTGCCAGCAGCACTCAGCGCCGGGACTTACCCCAGCGGGGGAGCACAGATACGCAGTATTTT.

This clonotype has a handful of counts. V and J are TRBV29-1 and TRBJ2-1, with D unclear. The CDR3 length is 12 residues. Trimming cost V 2 bases and J 4 bases, with 6 bases left between them. In germline, CDR1 is SQVTM, CDR2 ANQGSEA. As DNA, the CDR3 is TGCAGCGTTGAATCAATGTACAATGAGCAGTTCTTC. It is translated as CSVESMYNEQFF.

As concerns this clonotype: A much larger clone differs from this one at a single base, so this may be a read error. The chain couples TRBV12-3 or TRBV12-4 to TRBJ2-2; D remains unclear. The CDR3 length is 12 residues. CDR3 coding DNA: TGTGCCGGCAGTTTTGAGACCGGGGAGCTGTTTTTT. This translates into CAGSFETGELFF.

The V and J genes are TRBV18 and TRBJ1-1; TRBD1 is a possible D gene (5 bases). CDR1 is KGHSH, CDR2 LQKENI, per germline. Trimming took 1 base from V and 4 from J, leaving 13 bases between them. The CDR3 has 15 residues. This CDR3 is CASSPQGLEATEAFF. CDR3 nucleotide sequence: TGTGCCAGCTCACCACAGGGGTTGGAGGCCACTGAAGCTTTCTTT.